Listed below are T cell receptor beta chains from one sample, sequenced in a study of CD8 T cells in Susac syndrome. TCRdb re-called the immunoSEQ multiplex PCR reads through MiXCR, storing one row per CDR3 protein. Among some 300,000 distinct CDR3 sequences listed, over 75% were seen once. Sequencing was done on a sample of CD8+ T cells from PBMCs. Source of these receptors: a human donor with multiple sclerosis. Both conserved end residues are part of each CDR3. The order of the fields is CDR3 length, D gene, J gene, V gene, clone size, CDR3 DNA, CDR3 protein. The D gene is left open where the match is weak. Expanded clones are given a class, and other clones once, few, many or no size at all.

>12|TRBD1|TRBJ1-1|TRBV7-4|.
TGTGCCAGCAGCTTAGGAGGGGACAGAGCTTTCTTT
CASSLGGDRAFF
>12|TRBD2|TRBJ2-7|TRBV29-1|.
TGCAGCGCCCTGGGGGGGGACTACGAGCAGTACTTC
CSALGGDYEQYF
>15|TRBD2|TRBJ2-2|TRBV6-4|.
TGTGCCAGCAGCCGGACTAGCGGGAGTCCCGGGGAGCTGTTTTTT
CASSRTSGSPGELFF
>14|.|TRBJ2-1|TRBV14|.
TGTGCCAGCAGCCCAACATTGAGGGCTGGTGAGCAGTTCTTC
CASSPTLRAGEQFF
>15|TRBD2|TRBJ2-1|TRBV5-1|.
TGCGCCAGCAGCTTGGTAGGACTAGCGAACAATGAGCAGTTCTTC
CASSLVGLANNEQFF
>11|.|TRBJ2-1|TRBV29-1|.
TGCAGCGTTCGGACAGCAAATGAGCAGTTCTTC
CSVRTANEQFF
>15|TRBD1|TRBJ2-7|TRBV2|once
TGTGCCAGCAGCCCCCGGGACAGGGTTTTTCGCGAGCAGTACTTC
CASSPRDRVFREQYF
>15|.|TRBJ2-3|TRBV2|.
TGTGCCAGCAGTGAAATAGGGTTCCACACAGATACGCAGTATTTT
CASSEIGFHTDTQYF
>12|.|TRBJ2-6|TRBV29-1|.
TGCAGCGCCTGGTCGGGGGCCAACGTCCTGACTTTC
CSAWSGANVLTF
>13|.|TRBJ2-7|TRBV2|.
TGTGCCAGCAATGACGGGAGTCCGGACGAGCAGTACTTC
CASNDGSPDEQYF
>16|TRBD1|TRBJ1-5|TRBV6-2/TRBV6-3|.
TGTGCCAGCAGCTCAGACGGACAGGGGGCCAGTCAGCCCCAGCATTTT
CASSSDGQGASQPQHF
>16|TRBD2|TRBJ2-1|TRBV2|.
TGTGCCAGCAGCGGTACTAGCGGGGGGGCTTGGGATGAGCAGTTCTTC
CASSGTSGGAWDEQFF
>15|TRBD2|TRBJ2-5|TRBV10-3|.
TGTGCCATCGACTCCGGGGGGAGTAGCGGGAAGACCCAGTACTTC
CAIDSGGSSGKTQYF
>13|.|TRBJ1-5|TRBV7-9|.
TGTGCCAGCAGCTTCGGGGGAGCCCAGCCCCAGCATTTT
CASSFGGAQPQHF
>13|.|TRBJ1-2|TRBV6-2/TRBV6-3|.
TGTGCCACCGCTGGACAGCCAAACTATGGCTACACCTTC
CATAGQPNYGYTF